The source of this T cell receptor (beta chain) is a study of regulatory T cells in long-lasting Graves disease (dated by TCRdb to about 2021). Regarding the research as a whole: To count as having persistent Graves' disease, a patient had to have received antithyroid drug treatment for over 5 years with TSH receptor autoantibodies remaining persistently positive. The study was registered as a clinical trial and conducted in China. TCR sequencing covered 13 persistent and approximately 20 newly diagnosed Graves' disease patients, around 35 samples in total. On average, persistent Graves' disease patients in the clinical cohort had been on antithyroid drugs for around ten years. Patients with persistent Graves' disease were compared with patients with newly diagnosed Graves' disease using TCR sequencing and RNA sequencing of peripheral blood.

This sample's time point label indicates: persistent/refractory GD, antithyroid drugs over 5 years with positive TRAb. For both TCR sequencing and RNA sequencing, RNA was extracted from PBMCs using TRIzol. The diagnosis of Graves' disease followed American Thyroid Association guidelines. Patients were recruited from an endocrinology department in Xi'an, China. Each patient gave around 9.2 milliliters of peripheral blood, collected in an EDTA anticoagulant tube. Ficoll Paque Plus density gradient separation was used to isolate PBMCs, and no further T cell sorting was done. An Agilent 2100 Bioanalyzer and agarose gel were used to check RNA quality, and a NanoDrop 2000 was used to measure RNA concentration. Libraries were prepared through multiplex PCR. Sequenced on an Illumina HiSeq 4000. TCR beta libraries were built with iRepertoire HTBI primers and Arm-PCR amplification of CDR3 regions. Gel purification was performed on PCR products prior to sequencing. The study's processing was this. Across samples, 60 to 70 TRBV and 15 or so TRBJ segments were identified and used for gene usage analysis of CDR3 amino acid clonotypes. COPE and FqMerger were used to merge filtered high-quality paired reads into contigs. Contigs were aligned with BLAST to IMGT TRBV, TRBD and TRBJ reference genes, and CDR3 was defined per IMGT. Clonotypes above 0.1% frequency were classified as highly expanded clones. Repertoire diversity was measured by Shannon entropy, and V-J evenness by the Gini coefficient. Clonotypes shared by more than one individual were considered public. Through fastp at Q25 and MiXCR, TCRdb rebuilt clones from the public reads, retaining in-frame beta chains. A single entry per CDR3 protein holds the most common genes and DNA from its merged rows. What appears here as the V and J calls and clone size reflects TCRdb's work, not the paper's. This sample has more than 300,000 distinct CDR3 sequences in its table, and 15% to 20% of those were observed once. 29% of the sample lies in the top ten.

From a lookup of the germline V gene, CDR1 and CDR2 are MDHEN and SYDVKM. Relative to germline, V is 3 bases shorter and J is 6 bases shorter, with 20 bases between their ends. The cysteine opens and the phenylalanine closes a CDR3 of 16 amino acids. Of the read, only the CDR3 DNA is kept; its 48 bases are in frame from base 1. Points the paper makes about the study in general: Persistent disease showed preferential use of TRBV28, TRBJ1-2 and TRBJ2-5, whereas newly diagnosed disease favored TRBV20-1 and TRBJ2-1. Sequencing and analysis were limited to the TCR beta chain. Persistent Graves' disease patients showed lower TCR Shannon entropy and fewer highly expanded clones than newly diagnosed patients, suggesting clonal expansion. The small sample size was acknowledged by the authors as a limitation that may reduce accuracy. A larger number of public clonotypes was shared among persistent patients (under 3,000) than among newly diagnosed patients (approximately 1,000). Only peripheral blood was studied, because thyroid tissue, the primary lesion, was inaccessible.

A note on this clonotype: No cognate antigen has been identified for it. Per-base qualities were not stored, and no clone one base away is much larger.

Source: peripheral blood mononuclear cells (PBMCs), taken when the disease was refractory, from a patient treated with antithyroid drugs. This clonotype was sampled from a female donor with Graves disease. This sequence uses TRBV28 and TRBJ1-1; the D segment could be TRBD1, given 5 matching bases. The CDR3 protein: CASSLGYGAGGPEAFF. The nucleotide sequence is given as TGTGCCAGCAGTTTGGGTTACGGGGCTGGGGGACCTGAAGCTTTCTTT.